The clone carrying this T cell receptor beta chain has only a few counts. Its specificity is not known. These data originate in a study of early T cells in non-severe SARS-CoV-2 infection. Study details: Chains stayed unpaired after sequencing of bulk RNA from unsorted whole blood.

The library protocol tagged individual cDNA molecules with unique molecular identifiers. TCRdb fed the 5' RACE reads into MiXCR, producing one record per CDR3 protein. The data show nearly 110,000 distinct CDR3 sequences, around 10% seen once. The germline gives CDR1 SEHNR, CDR2 FQNEAQ (reference sequence). The J segment lost 2 bases and the V segment lost 6 bases, leaving 2 bases of the junction unmatched. The CDR3 is 15 amino acids. Study-wide results and limits: Missing private and CD4 specificities, VDJdb matching favored anti-spike CD8 responses.

The clonotype originates from an adult who was a healthcare worker with PCR-confirmed SARS-CoV-2 infection or an uninfected control (not recorded which). The rearrangement uses TRBV7-9 and TRBJ2-1, with 12 bases that match TRBD2. Sequencing was done on a sample of whole blood. Here the CDR3 DNA reads TGTGCCAGCAGTTGGACTAGCGGGACCTACAATGAGCAGTTCTTC. Residues: CASSWTSGTYNEQFF.